This T cell receptor (beta chain) was recorded in a study of T cells expressing NK-cell markers. Study details: HCMV serostatus: seven of eight sequenced donors positive, one negative. Study results and caveats: Nothing established the HCMV specificity of expanded NKG2C+ T cell clones.

What made the TCR beta cDNA was 5'RACE template switching with UMIs. TCRdb re-called the 5' RACE reads and gives one entry per CDR3 protein, without DNA. The specimen's table records roughly 300,000 distinct CDR3 sequences. About this clonotype itself: Its antigen remains unidentified.

CDR1 and CDR2 from the germline V gene are SEHNR and FQNEAQ (reference sequence). This CDR3 comprises 15 residues. Sequencing used blood T cells: a sorted CD56 or NKG2C T cell subset, CD4+ or CD8+ T cells, or bulk PBMC T cells (not recorded which). The receptor was isolated from a woman between 18 and 70 years old in good health. This chain joins TRBV7-9 and TRBJ2-2. CDR3 sequence: CASSLNLGVSGELFF.